The source of this T cell receptor beta chain is a study of cytomegalovirus exposure and HLA in healthy donors. Overall study findings and caveats: In a later analysis, first-cohort TCR clusters were found to tend to co-occur in the 90 to 150 validation repertoires.

The repertoire was sequenced with immunoSEQ multiplex PCR; TCRdb's copy has only in-frame clones and lacks some. The sample consists of approximately 120,000 clones, roughly 90% of them appearing once. Trimming cost V 5 bases and J 2 bases; bases outside gene matches: 4. This CDR3 is built from 14 residues. Germline V lookup: CDR1 SQVTM, CDR2 ANQGSEA. For this clone: The antigen is unknown.

The gene calls are TRBV29-1 and TRBJ1-4; 8 nucleotides align to TRBD1. The receptor was isolated from a young woman in good health and CMV-seronegative. The sample comprised PBMCs. This chain's CDR3 is CSVNQGATNEKLFF. In DNA form, the CDR3 reads TGCAGCGTTAACCAGGGGGCGACTAATGAAAAACTGTTTTTT.